This T cell receptor beta chain was identified in a study of T cell changes during pregnancy in multiple sclerosis (dated by TCRdb to between 2018 and 2021). With respect to the entire study: Changes in the T cell repertoire over the course of pregnancy were examined in this study in women with multiple sclerosis.

V is shortened by 2 bases, J by 0 bases, and the region joining them spans 11 bases. The germline V gene yields MGHRA for CDR1 and YSYEKL for CDR2. From the cysteine up to the phenylalanine, the CDR3 has a length of 15 residues. Only the CDR3 portion is preserved as DNA: 45 bases, with reading frame beginning at the first base. The method behind the library was the immunoSEQ multiplex PCR assay. Not all clones reach the TCRdb copy of this immuneACCESS table, which keeps in-frame sequences only. Checked studies attribute under half of the gap to unresolved V genes and leave the rest unexplained. In this sample the table shows 10,000 or so clones, 83% of which occur a single time. Together, the top ten hold less than 20% of the sample. This clone was counted between two and nine times. Its antigen is currently not known. The input lacks base qualities; no much larger clone sits a single base away.

Specimen: CD8+ T cells from peripheral blood mononuclear cells, collected in the third trimester of pregnancy. In this chain, TRBV4-1 is recombined with TRBJ2-7; the D gene is unclear. This receptor was obtained from a female donor in good health, enrolled as a control in a pregnancy study. Here the CDR3 is given as CASSQSRGVSYEQYF. The nucleotide sequence is TGCGCCAGCAGCCAAAGTCGAGGAGTCTCCTACGAGCAGTACTTC.